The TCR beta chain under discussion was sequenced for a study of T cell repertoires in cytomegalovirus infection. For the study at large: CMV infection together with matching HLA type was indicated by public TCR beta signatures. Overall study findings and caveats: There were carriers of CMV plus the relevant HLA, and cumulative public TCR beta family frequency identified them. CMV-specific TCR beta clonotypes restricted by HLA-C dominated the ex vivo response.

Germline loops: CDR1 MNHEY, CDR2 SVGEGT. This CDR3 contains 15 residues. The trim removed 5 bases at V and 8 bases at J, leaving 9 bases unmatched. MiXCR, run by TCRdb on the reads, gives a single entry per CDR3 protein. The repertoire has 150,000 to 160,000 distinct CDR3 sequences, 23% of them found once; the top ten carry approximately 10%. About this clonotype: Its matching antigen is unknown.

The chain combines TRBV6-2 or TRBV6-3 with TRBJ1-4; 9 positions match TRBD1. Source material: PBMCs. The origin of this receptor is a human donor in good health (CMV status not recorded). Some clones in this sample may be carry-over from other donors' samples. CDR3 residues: CASSLPTGGVEKLFF. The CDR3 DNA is TGTGCCAGCAGTCTCCCCACAGGGGGCGTCGAAAAACTGTTTTTT.